This T cell receptor beta chain derives from a study of Graves' ophthalmopathy and Graves' hyperthyroidism. For repertoire sequencing, the TCR beta CDR3 regions were amplified from RNA transcripts. First-round RT-PCR relied on HTBI primers, and a second-round multiplex PCR came next. Each CDR3 protein is one row after TCRdb ran MiXCR on the multiplex PCR reads. The sample holds around 1,000,000 distinct CDR3 sequences; 35% to 45% are singletons and the top ten take over 8.5%. This clonotype has ten or more counts. Trimming cost V 4 bases and J 6 bases, with 12 bases left between them. This CDR3 contains 14 residues. CDR1 SGHVS and CDR2 FNYEAQ come from the germline V gene.

The chain joins TRBV7-6 to TRBJ1-4; the D is unclear. This receptor was obtained from an adult man with Graves' hyperthyroidism. Sequencing was done on a sample of peripheral blood or thyroid tissue (not recorded which). CDR3 protein: CASSSSEVDEKLFF. The CDR3 region has the DNA TGTGCCAGCAGCTCGTCTGAAGTCGATGAAAAACTGTTTTTT.